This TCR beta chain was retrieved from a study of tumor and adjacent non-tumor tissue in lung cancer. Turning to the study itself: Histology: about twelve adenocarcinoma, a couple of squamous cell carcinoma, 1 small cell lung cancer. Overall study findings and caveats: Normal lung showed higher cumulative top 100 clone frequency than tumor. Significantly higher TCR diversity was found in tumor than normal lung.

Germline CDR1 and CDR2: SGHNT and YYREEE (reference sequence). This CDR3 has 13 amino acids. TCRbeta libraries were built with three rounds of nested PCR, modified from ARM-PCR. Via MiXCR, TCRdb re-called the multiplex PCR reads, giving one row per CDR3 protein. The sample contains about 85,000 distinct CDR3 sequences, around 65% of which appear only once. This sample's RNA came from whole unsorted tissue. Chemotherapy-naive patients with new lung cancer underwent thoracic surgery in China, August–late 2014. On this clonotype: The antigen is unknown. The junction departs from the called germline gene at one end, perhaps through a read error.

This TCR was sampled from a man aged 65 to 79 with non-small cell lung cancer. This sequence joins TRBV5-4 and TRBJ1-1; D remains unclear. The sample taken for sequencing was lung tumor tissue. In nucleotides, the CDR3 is TGTGCCAGACGGCTTCCGGGTCACACTGAAGCTTTATTT. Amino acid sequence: CARRLPGHTEALF.